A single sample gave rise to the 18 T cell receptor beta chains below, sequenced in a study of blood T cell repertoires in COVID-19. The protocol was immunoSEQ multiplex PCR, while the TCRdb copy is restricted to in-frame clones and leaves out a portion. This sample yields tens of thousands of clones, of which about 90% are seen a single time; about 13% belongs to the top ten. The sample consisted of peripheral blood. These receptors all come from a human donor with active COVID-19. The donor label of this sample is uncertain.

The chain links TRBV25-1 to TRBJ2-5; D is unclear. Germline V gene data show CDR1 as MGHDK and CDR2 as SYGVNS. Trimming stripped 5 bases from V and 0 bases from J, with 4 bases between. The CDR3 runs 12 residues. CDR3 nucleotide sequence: TGTGCCAGCAGTATAAACCAAGAGACCCAGTACTTC. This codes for CASSINQETQYF.

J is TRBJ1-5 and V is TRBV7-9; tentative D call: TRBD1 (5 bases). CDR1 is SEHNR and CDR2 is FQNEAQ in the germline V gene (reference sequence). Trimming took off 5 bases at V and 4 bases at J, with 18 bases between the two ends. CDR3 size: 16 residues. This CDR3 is CASSLSGQGWNQPQHF. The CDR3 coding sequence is TGTGCCAGCAGCCTTAGCGGGCAGGGTTGGAATCAGCCCCAGCATTTT. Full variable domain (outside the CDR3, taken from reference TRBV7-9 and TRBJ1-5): DTGVSQNPRHKITKRGQNVTFRCDPISEHNRLYWYRQTLGQGPEFLTYFQNEAQLEKSRLLSDRFSAERPKGSFSTLEIQRTEQGDSAMYLCASSLSGQGWNQPQHFGDGTRLSIL.

CDR3 DNA sequence: TGTGCCAGTAGCCAAACTTTGAGCGTCAAAGAGACCCAGTACTTC. This translates into CASSQTLSVKETQYF. This chain connects TRBV19 to TRBJ2-5; no clear D. Trimming cost V 6 bases and J 3 bases, with 17 bases left between them. The CDR3 contains 15 residues. Germline loops: CDR1 LNHDA, CDR2 SQIVND (reference sequence).

The chain's CDR3 is CASSRGTSVAYEQYF. The CDR3 bases are TGCGCCAGCAGCCGCGGGACTAGCGTTGCCTACGAGCAGTACTTC. The chain carries TRBV4-1 and TRBJ2-7, with TRBD2 matching over 10 bases. The CDR3 runs 15 residues. Trimming at V came to 4 bases and at J to 2 bases, leaving 5 bases not matched to a gene. CDR1 and CDR2 from the germline V gene are MGHRA and YSYEKL.

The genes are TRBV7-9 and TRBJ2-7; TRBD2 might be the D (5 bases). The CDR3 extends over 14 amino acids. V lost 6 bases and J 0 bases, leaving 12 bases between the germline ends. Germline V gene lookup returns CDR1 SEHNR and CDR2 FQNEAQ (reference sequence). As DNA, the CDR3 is TGTGCCAGCAGGATGACGGGGAACTCCTACGAGCAGTACTTC. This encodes CASRMTGNSYEQYF.

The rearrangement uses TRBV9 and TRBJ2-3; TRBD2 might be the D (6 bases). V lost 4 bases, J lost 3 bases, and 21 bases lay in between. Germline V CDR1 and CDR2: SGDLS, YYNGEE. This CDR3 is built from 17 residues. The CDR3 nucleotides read TGTGCCAGCAGCCCGGAGGGGATCTCGGAAAGGACAGATACGCAGTATTTT. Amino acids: CASSPEGISERTDTQYF.

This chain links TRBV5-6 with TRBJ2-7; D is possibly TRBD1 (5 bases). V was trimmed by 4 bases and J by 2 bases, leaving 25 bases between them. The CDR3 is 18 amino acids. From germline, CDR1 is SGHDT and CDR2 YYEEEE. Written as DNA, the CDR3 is TGTGCCAGCAGCAATATCCGAAGTCTTGGGCAGGACACCTACGAGCAGTACTTC. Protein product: CASSNIRSLGQDTYEQYF.

The CDR3 nucleotides read TGTGCCAGCAGCTTGGACAGGGGTACTAATGAAAAACTGTTTTTT. Its protein is CASSLDRGTNEKLFF. The chain joins TRBV5-6 to TRBJ1-4; 7 bases line up with TRBD1. Germline CDR1 reads SGHDT; CDR2 reads YYEEEE. This CDR3 has 15 residues. V lost 0 bases, J lost 2 bases, and 1 base stayed unmatched.

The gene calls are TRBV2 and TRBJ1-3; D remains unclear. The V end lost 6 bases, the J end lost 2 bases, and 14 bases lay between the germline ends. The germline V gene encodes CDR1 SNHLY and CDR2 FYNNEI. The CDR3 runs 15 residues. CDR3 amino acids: CASRVTVLAGNTIYF. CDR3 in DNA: TGTGCCAGCAGGGTAACAGTTTTGGCTGGAAACACCATATATTTT.

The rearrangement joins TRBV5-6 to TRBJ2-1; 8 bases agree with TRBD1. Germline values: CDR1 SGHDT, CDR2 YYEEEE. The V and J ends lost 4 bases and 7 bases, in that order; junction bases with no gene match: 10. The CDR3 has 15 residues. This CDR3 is CASSGATGVMNEQFF. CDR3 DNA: TGTGCCAGCAGCGGAGCGACAGGGGTAATGAATGAGCAGTTCTTC.

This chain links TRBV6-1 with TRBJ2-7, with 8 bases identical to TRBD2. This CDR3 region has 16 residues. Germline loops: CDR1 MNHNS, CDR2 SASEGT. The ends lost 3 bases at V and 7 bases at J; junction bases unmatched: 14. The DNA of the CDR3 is TGTGCCAGCAGTGAGGGGACCGGGACTAGGGGAGGGGAGCAGTACTTC. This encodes CASSEGTGTRGGEQYF.

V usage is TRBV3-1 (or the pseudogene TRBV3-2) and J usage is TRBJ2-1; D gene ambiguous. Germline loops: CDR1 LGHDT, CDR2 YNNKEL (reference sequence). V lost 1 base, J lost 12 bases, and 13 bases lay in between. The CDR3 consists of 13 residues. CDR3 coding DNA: TGTGCCAGCAGCCAAGGAAGGAGCTTTGGGCAGTTCTTC. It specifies CASSQGRSFGQFF.

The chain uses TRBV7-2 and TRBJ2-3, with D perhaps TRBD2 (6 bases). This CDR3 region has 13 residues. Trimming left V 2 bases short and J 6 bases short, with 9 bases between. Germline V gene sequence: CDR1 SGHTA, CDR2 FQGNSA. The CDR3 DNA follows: TGTGCCAGCAGCTTACCAGGGACTGATACGCAGTATTTT. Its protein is CASSLPGTDTQYF.

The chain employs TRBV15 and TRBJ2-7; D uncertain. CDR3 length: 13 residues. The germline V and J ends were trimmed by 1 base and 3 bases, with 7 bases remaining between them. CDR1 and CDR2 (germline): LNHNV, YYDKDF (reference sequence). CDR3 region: CATSRARHYEQYF. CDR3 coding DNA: TGTGCCACCAGCAGAGCCAGACACTACGAGCAGTACTTC.

CDR3 protein: CASSLRREKLFF. For the CDR3, the DNA is TGTGCCAGCAGCTTGCGGAGGGAAAAACTGTTTTTT. This sequence joins TRBV5-6 and TRBJ1-4; D remains unclear. CDR1 is SGHDT and CDR2 is YYEEEE in the germline V gene. The CDR3 is 12 residues long. V lost 1 base and J 8 bases, leaving 6 bases between the germline ends.

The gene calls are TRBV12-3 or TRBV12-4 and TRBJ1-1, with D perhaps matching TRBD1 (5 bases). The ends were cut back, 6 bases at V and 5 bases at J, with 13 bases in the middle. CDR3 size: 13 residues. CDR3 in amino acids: CASRKDGTTEAFF. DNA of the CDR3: TGTGCCAGCAGAAAGGACGGGACTACTGAAGCTTTCTTT.

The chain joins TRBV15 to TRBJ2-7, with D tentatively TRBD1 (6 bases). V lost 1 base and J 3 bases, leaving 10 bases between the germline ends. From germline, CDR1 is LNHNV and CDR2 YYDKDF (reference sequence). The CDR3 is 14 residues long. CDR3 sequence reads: CATSRAQGSYEQYF. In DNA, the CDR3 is TGTGCCACCAGCAGAGCACAGGGTAGCTACGAGCAGTACTTC.

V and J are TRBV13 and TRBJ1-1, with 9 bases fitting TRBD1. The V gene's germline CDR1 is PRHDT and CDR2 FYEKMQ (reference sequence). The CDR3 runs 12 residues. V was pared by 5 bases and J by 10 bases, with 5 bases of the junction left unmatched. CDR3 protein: CASSTGTGRAFF. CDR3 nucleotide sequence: TGTGCCAGCAGCACGGGGACAGGGCGAGCTTTCTTT.